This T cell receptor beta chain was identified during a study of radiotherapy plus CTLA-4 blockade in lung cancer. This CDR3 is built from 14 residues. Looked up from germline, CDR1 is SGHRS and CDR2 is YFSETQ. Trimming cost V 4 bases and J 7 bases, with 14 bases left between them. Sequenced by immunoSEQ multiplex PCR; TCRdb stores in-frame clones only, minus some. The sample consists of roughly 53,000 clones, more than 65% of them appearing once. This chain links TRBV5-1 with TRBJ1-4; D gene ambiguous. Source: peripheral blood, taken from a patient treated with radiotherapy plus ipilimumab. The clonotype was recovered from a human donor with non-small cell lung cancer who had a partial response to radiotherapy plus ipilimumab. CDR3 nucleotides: TGCGCCAGCAGCGTGGGTGACACGACTGAAAAACTGTTTTTT. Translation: CASSVGDTTEKLFF.